Listed here is a single T cell receptor (beta chain). The data originate from a study of shared clonotypes between healthy human individuals. Trimming removed 3 bases from V and 8 bases from J, with 8 bases in between. Germline V gene data show CDR1 as SNHLY and CDR2 as FYNNEI. The CDR3 sequence is 12 residues long. Tens of thousands of T cell genomes (approximately 180 ng DNA) went into each sorted-subset replicate. Sequenced by immunoSEQ multiplex PCR; TCRdb stores in-frame clones only, minus some. Found here are about 680,000 clones, around 90% of them singletons; the top ten hold 24%. Naive CD8 cells, CD45RO-negative and positively selected for CCR7, excluded terminally differentiated effector memory CD45RA+ cells.

The receptor comes from a man aged 25-45 years in good health. The J gene is TRBJ2-1, the V gene TRBV2; weak D call: TRBD1 (5 bases). What was sequenced was naive CD8+ T cells sorted from blood. CDR3 loop: CASSEGPYEQFF. The DNA for the CDR3 is TGTGCCAGCAGTGAGGGGCCATATGAGCAGTTCTTC.